This record looks at one TCR beta chain sequence and its context. No antigen is known for it. The data were produced by immunoSEQ multiplex PCR, yet TCRdb's version contains in-frame clones alone and is incomplete. Found here are about 15,000 clones, 60% to 80% of them singletons; the top ten hold roughly 2.3%. V was shortened by 3 bases and J by 2 bases, with 11 bases between the two germline ends. The CDR3 runs 14 residues. Germline V lookup: CDR1 MDHEN, CDR2 SYDVKM. The sample originates from a study of neoadjuvant anti-PD-1 for oral cavity cancer. Study summary: Nivolumab at 3 mg/kg was mostly given biweekly, three to four doses, pre-surgery.

Notes on the study in general: With a few patients per group, TCR findings need larger cohorts.

Patients had HPV-negative, locally advanced oral cavity squamous cell carcinoma. The sample in question was PBMCs, obtained before nivolumab (anti-PD-1) treatment. The rearrangement uses TRBV28 and TRBJ2-7; D is undetermined. The origin of this receptor is a person aged 40 to 85 with oral cavity squamous cell carcinoma. The CDR3: CASSFMAAPYEQYF. The CDR3 region has the DNA TGTGCCAGCAGTTTCATGGCGGCACCCTACGAGCAGTACTTC.